The source of this T cell receptor beta chain is a study of T-cell memory formation after mild COVID-19. Overall study: Largely, TCR clusters stayed within a single donor.

5'RACE with constant-segment primers yielded barcoded, UMI-tagged TCR alpha and TCR beta cDNA libraries. Each CDR3 protein gets one entry after TCRdb re-called the 5' RACE reads with MiXCR. The sample holds about 450,000 distinct CDR3 sequences, more than 20% seen once. V dropped 0 bases and J dropped 9 bases, with 9 bases sitting between them. The CDR3 is 12 residues long. The germline V gene has CDR1 DFQATT and CDR2 SNEGSKA (reference sequence). Remarks on this clonotype: Its antigen is undetermined.

Study-wide results and limits: Among contracting clones, CD4+ were mainly CM/EM and CD8+ enriched in EMRA. Cross-reactive memory seemingly joined, as some responding clones were found in pre-infection memory.

The clonotype was recovered from an adult woman who had mild COVID-19 (a few samples of this study predate the infection). Cell type and time point are not known. Sequenced: PBMCs or a T cell subset sorted from them (not recorded which). The rearrangement links TRBV20-1 to TRBJ2-1; D uncertain. CDR3 sequence: CSARDVYLEQFF. As DNA, the CDR3 is TGCAGTGCTAGAGATGTCTATCTTGAGCAGTTCTTC.